The 14 T cell receptor beta chains below come from one sample, sequenced in a study of T cell responses to AZD1222 COVID-19 vaccine. Data came from immunoSEQ multiplex PCR; TCRdb stores just in-frame clones and leaves some out. The sample lists 85,000 to 130,000 clones, approximately 91% occurring once. This material consisted of peripheral blood, taken on day 0 of AZD1222 vaccination. The receptors stem from an adult in good health.

V gene TRBV9 combines with J gene TRBJ2-1; D might be TRBD2 (6 bases). Germline CDR1 is SGDLS and CDR2 is YYNGEE. Trimming left V 0 bases short and J 10 bases short, with 14 bases between. The length of the CDR3 is 14 residues. This CDR3 reads CASSVVGGWNEQFF. CDR3 bases: TGTGCCAGCAGCGTAGTAGGAGGGTGGAACGAGCAGTTCTTC.

This chain links TRBV6-1 with TRBJ1-4, with D possibly being TRBD1 (5 bases). Per germline, CDR1 MNHNS and CDR2 SASEGT. V was clipped by 0 bases and J by 8 bases, with 16 bases between them. The CDR3 sequence is 16 residues long. The CDR3 is CASSEARAGRMEKLFF. DNA for the CDR3: TGTGCCAGCAGTGAAGCGCGGGCAGGGAGGATGGAAAAACTGTTTTTT.

This chain connects TRBV5-4 to TRBJ2-7, with 7 bases lining up with TRBD2. With 3 bases clipped from V and 3 bases from J, the junction kept 12 bases outside the gene matches. The CDR3 is made up of 16 amino acids. Germline-derived CDR1 and CDR2 are SGHNT and YYREEE (reference sequence). The CDR3 is CASSSSGGLINYEQYF. The CDR3 DNA is TGTGCCAGCAGCTCCTCGGGGGGACTTATTAACTACGAGCAGTACTTC.

The rearrangement uses TRBV28 and TRBJ1-6; perhaps TRBD1 as D (6 bases). CDR1 MDHEN and CDR2 SYDVKM come from the germline V gene. V was cut by 10 bases and J by 7 bases, with 20 bases left in between. The CDR3 spans 15 residues. The CDR3 DNA sequence: TGTGCCACCCTCCCCGCTGGGGGGCAGAATTCACCCCTCCACTTT. Its protein product is CATLPAGGQNSPLHF.

The chain employs TRBV6-5 and TRBJ1-5; D not certain. The CDR3 spans 16 residues. Trimming removed 0 bases at V and 4 bases at J, with 13 bases between. Germline CDR1 is MNHEY and CDR2 is SVGAGI. The CDR3 DNA follows: TGTGCCAGCAGTTACTCGGTTCCAAGCCTTAATCAGCCCCAGCATTTT. It encodes CASSYSVPSLNQPQHF.

V is TRBV5-1 and J is TRBJ1-4; a possible D gene is TRBD1 (5 bases). The germline V gene has CDR1 SGHRS and CDR2 YFSETQ. V gave up 0 bases and J gave up 2 bases, with 5 bases separating them. This CDR3 spans 14 amino acids. This CDR3 is CASSLGQTNEKLFF. The CDR3 region has the DNA TGCGCCAGCAGCTTGGGACAGACTAATGAAAAACTGTTTTTT.

The chain carries TRBV13 and TRBJ2-3; TRBD1 is a possible D gene (5 bases). Germline CDR1 and CDR2: PRHDT and FYEKMQ (reference sequence). V was clipped by 2 bases and J by 0 bases, with 12 bases between them. The length of the CDR3 is 16 residues. For the CDR3, the DNA is TGTGCCAGCAGCTTAAGGGGCCAGGCTAGCACAGATACGCAGTATTTT. This sequence encodes CASSLRGQASTDTQYF.

The chain has TRBV19 and TRBJ2-1; 8 nucleotides align to TRBD2. The V segment lost 7 bases and the J segment 6 bases; nucleotides outside the gene matches: 11. The germline V gene has CDR1 LNHDA and CDR2 SQIVND (reference sequence). There are 15 residues in the CDR3. The CDR3 is CASTPGTSGINEQFF. The CDR3 bases are TGTGCCAGTACCCCCGGGACTAGTGGTATCAATGAGCAGTTCTTC.

Worth noting for this clone: Other DNA sequences from this sample encode an identical CDR3 as well. This chain connects TRBV10-3 to TRBJ2-5; either TRBD1 or TRBD2 may supply D (5 bases each). The CDR3 is 11 residues long. Trimming shortened V by 4 bases and J by 5 bases, and 5 bases separated the two germline ends. Germline V CDR1 and CDR2: ENHRY, SYGVKD. CDR3 sequence: CAISGGETQYF. The CDR3 region has the DNA TGTGCCATCAGTGGGGGGGAGACCCAGTACTTC.

The V call is TRBV15, the J call TRBJ2-4, with D uncertain. Per germline, CDR1 LNHNV and CDR2 YYDKDF (reference sequence). The V gene lost 6 bases and the J gene lost 5 bases, with 23 bases spanning the gap. The CDR3 is made up of 17 amino acids. The CDR3 DNA reads TGTGCCACCAGTCCCTCTCAAGGTCGAATGGACCAAAACATTCAGTACTTC. It specifies CATSPSQGRMDQNIQYF.

This clone was observed a handful of times. The chain recombines TRBV7-9 with TRBJ1-2; tentatively, D is TRBD1 (6 bases). Trimming took 4 bases from V and 1 from J, leaving 25 bases between them. Germline CDR1 reads SEHNR; CDR2 reads FQNEAQ (reference sequence). The CDR3 covers 19 residues. The CDR3 reads CASSSPTRRTVAGNYGYTF. The CDR3 DNA follows: TGTGCCAGCAGCTCTCCAACGCGCAGGACAGTCGCCGGTAACTATGGCTACACCTTC.

The chain is built from TRBV5-4 and TRBJ2-3; a possible D gene is TRBD2 (6 bases). Between the trimmed V and J ends, which lost 4 bases and 1 base, there was a span of 13 bases. The germline gives CDR1 SGHNT, CDR2 YYREEE (reference sequence). CDR3 size: 15 residues. The DNA for the CDR3 is TGTGCCAGCAGCGCGGGAATAAGCGGCACAGATACGCAGTATTTT. Protein product: CASSAGISGTDTQYF.

The DNA of the CDR3 is TGTGCCAGCAGCCGATTAGACAGCTATGGCTACACCTTC. Protein sequence: CASSRLDSYGYTF. V gene TRBV7-8 combines with J gene TRBJ1-2, with D possibly TRBD1 on 5 matching bases. The germline CDR1 and CDR2 sequences are SGHVS and FQNEAQ. Trimming left V 5 bases short and J 4 bases short, with 11 bases between. CDR3 length: 13 amino acids.

The J gene is TRBJ1-3, the V gene TRBV7-3, with D hard to call. CDR3 length equals 14 residues. Trimming pared 5 bases from V and 9 bases from J, leaving 17 bases between. Looked up from germline, CDR1 is SGHTA and CDR2 is FQGTGA. The CDR3 DNA reads TGTGCCAGCAGCCCCGGCGGGAAGGGAGCCACCATATATTTT. Its translation: CASSPGGKGATIYF. Full variable domain (rest looked up from reference TRBV7-3 and TRBJ1-3): GAGVSQTPSNKVTEKGKYVELRCDPISGHTALYWYRQSLGQGPEFLIYFQGTGAADDSGLPNDRFFAVRPEGSVSTLKIQRTERGDSAVYLCASSPGGKGATIYFGEGSWLTVV.